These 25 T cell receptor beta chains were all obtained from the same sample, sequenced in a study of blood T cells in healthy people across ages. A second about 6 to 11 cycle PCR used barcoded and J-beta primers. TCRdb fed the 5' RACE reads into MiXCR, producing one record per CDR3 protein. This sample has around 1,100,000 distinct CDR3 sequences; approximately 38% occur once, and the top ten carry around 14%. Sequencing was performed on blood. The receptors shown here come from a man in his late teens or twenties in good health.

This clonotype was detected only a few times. CDR3 sequence: CASSFGQNQETQYF. CDR3 nucleotides: TGTGCCAGCAGCTTTGGGCAGAACCAAGAGACCCAGTACTTC. V gene TRBV11-2 combines with J gene TRBJ2-5; no reliable D call. Between the trimmed V and J ends, which lost 3 bases and 0 bases, there was a span of 8 bases. The CDR3 runs 14 residues. Germline values: CDR1 SGHAT, CDR2 FQNNGV. Based on the CDR3 plus reference TRBV11-2 and TRBJ2-5, the full variable domain is EAGVAQSPRYKIIEKRQSVAFWCNPISGHATLYWYQQILGQGPKLLIQFQNNGVVDDSQLPKDRFSAERLKGVDSTLKIQPAKLEDSAVYLCASSFGQNQETQYFGPGTRLLVL.

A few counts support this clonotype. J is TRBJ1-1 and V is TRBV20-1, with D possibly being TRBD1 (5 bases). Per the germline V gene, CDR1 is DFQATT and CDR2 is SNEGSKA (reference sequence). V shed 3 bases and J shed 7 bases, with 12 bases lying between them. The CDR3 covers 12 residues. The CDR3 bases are TGCAGTGCTAGTCAGCGCGGGGGTGAAGCTTTCTTT. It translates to CSASQRGGEAFF.

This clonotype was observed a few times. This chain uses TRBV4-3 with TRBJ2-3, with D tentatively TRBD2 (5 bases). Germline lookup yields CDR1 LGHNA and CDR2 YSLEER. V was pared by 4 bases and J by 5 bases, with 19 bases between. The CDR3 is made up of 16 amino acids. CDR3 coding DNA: TGCGCCAGCAGCCTCAGAGGAGAGGGTTCAGGAGATACGCAGTATTTT. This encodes CASSLRGEGSGDTQYF.

In DNA form, the CDR3 reads TGTGCCAGCAGTCCTCAAAACTACGAGCAGTACTTC. It translates to CASSPQNYEQYF. This chain uses TRBV27 with TRBJ2-5; D not certain. The DNA end is a closer match to TRBJ2-7, so the J assignment may be wrong. This CDR3 has 12 residues. In germline, CDR1 is MNHEY, CDR2 SMNVEV (reference sequence).

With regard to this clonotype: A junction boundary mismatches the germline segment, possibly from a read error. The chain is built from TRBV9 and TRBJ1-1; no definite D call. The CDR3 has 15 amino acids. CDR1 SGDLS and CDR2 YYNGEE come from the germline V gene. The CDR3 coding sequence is TGTGCCAGCAGCGTAGGGGTAGGGTTGAACACTGAAACTTTCTTT. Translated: CASSVGVGLNTETFF.

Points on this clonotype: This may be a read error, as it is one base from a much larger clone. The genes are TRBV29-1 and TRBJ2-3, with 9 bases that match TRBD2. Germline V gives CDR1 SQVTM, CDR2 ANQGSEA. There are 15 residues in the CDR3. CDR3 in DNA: TGCAGCGTCGCCACTAGCGGGTCTAGCACAGATATGCAGTATTTT. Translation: CSVATSGSSTDMQYF.

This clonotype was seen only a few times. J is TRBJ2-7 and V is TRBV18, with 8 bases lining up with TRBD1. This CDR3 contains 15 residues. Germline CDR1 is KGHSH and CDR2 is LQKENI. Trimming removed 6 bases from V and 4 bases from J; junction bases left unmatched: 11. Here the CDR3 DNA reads TGTGCCAGCTCCCTAGGAGGACAGGGAGAGTACGAGCAGTACTTC. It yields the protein CASSLGGQGEYEQYF.

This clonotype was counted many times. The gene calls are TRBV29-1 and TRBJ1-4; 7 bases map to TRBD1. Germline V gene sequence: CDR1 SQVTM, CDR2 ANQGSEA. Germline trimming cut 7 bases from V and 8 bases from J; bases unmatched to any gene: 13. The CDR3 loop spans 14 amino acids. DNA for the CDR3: TGCAGCGCCGCCGACAGGGATCGTAGGGAAAAACTGTTTTTT. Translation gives CSAADRDRREKLFF. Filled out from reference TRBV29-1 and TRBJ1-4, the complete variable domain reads SAVISQKPSRDICQRGTSLTIQCQVDSQVTMMFWYRQQPGQSLTLIATANQGSEATYESGFVIDKFPISRPNLTFSTLTVSNMSPEDSSIYLCSAADRDRREKLFFGSGTQLSVL.

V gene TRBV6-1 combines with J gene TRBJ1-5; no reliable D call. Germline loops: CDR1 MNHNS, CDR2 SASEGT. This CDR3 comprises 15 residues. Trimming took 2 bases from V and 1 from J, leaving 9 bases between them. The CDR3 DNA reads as TGTGCCAGCAGTGAATATCTGGGGAGCAATCAGCCCCAGCATTTT. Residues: CASSEYLGSNQPQHF.

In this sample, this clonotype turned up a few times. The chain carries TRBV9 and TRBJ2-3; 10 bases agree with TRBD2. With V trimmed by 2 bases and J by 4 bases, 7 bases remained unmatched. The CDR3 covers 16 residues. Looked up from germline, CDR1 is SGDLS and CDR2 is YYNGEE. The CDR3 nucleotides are TGTGCCAGCAGCGTCCTTAGCGGGGGGAAGGCAGATACGCAGTATTTT. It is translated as CASSVLSGGKADTQYF.

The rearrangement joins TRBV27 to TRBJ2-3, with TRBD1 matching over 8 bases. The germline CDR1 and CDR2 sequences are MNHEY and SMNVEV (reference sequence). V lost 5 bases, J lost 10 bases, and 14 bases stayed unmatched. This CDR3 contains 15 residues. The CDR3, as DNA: TGTGCCAGCAGTCCCGGGCAGGGGGCCTTCGAGGCGCAGTATTTT. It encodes CASSPGQGAFEAQYF.

CDR3 sequence: CAWKGGITNTGELFF. CDR3 bases: TGTGCCTGGAAAGGAGGGATCACGAACACCGGGGAGCTGTTTTTT. The rearrangement links TRBV30 to TRBJ2-2; D is perhaps TRBD2 (6 bases). This CDR3 is built from 15 residues. V lost 4 bases and J lost 0, with 12 bases in between. Germline assignment: CDR1 GTSNPN and CDR2 SVGIG (reference sequence). Supplemented by reference TRBV30 and TRBJ2-2, the full variable domain reads SQTIHQWPATLVQPVGSPLSLECTVEGTSNPNLYWYRQAAGRGLQLLFYSVGIGQISSEVPQNLSASRPQDRQFILSSKKLLLSDSGFYLCAWKGGITNTGELFFGEGSRLTVL.

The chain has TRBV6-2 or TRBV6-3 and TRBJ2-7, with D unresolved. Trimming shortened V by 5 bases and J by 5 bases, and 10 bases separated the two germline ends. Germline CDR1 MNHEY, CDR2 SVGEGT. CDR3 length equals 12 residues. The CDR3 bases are TGTGCCAGCAGTCTGACACCTGACGAGCAGTACTTC. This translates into CASSLTPDEQYF.

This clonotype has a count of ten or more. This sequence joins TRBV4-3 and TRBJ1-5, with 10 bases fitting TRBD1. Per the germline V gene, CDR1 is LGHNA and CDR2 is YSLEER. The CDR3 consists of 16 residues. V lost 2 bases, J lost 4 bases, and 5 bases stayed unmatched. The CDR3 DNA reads TGCGCCAGCAGCCAATCCTCGGGACAGGGGAATCAGCCCCAGCATTTT. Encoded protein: CASSQSSGQGNQPQHF.

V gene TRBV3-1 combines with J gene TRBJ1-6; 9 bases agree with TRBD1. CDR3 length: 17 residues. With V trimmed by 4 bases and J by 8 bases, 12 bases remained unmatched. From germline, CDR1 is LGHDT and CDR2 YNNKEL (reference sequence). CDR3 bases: TGTGCCAGCAGCCCCTTGCCGGGACAGGGAGTCTATTCACCCCTCCACTTT. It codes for CASSPLPGQGVYSPLHF.

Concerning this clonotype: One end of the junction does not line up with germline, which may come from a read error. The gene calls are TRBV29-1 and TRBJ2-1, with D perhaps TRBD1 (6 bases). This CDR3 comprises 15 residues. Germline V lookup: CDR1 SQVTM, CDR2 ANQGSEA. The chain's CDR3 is CSIESRQGNYNEQFF. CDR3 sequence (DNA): TGCAGCATTGAGTCTCGGCAGGGGAACTACAATGAGCAGTTCTTC.

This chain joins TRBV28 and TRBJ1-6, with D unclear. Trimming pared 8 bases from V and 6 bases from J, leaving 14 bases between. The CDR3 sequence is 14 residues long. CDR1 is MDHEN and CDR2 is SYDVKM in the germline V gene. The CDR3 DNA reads TGTGCCAGCGGGCCGGGTCTGACTAATTCACCCCTCCACTTT. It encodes CASGPGLTNSPLHF.

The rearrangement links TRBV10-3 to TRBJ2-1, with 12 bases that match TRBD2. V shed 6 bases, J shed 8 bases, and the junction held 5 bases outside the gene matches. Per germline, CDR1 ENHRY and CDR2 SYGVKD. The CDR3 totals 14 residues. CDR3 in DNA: TGTGCCATCAGGGCTAGCGGGGGGGCCGATGAGCAGTTCTTC. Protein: CAIRASGGADEQFF.

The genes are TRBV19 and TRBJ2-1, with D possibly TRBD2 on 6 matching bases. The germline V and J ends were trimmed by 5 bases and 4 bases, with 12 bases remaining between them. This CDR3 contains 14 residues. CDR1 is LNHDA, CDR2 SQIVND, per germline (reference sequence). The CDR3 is CASSASTRYNEQFF. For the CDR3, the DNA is TGTGCCAGTAGTGCGTCGACTAGGTACAATGAGCAGTTCTTC.

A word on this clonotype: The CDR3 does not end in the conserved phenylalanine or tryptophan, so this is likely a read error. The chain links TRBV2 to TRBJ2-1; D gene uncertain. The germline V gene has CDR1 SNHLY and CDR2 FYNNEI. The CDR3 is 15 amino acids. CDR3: CASSQTRSSYNEQFL. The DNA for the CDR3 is TGTGCTAGCAGTCAAACTCGGAGCTCCTACAATGAGCAGTTCTTA.

CDR3 amino acids: CASSKETAVNGYTF. In nucleotides, the CDR3 is TGTGCCAGCAGCAAAGAGACAGCCGTTAATGGCTACACCTTC. The chain recombines TRBV21-1 with TRBJ1-2; no check of the table's D call, TRBD1, against the DNA was made. TRBV21-1 is listed as a pseudogene. The length of the CDR3 is 14 residues.

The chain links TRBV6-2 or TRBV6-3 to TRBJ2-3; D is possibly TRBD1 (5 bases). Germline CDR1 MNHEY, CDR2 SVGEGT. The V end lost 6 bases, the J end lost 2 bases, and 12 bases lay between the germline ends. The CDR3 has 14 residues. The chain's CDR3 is CASSIRQSTDTQYF. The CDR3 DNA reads TGTGCCAGCAGCATACGACAGTCCACAGATACGCAGTATTTT.

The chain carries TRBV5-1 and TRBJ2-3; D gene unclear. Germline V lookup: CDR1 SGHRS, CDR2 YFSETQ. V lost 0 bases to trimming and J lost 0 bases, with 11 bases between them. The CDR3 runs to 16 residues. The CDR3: CASSLDGLSSTDTQYF. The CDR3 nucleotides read TGCGCCAGCAGCTTGGATGGGTTGTCTAGCACAGATACGCAGTATTTT. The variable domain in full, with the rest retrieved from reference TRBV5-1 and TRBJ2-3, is KAGVTQTPRYLIKTRGQQVTLSCSPISGHRSVSWYQQTPGQGLQFLFEYFSETQRNKGNFPGRFSGRQFSNSRSEMNVSTLELGDSALYLCASSLDGLSSTDTQYFGPGTRLTVL.

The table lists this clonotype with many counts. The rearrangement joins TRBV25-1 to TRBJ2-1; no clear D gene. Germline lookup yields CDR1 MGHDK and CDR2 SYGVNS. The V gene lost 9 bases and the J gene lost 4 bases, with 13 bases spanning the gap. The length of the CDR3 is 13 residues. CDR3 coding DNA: TGTGCCAGTTCGACACGCCCGTACAATGAGCAGTTCTTC. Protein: CASSTRPYNEQFF.

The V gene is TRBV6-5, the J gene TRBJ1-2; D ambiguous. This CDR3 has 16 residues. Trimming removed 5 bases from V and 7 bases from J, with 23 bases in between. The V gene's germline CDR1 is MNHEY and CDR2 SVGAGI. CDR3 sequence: CASSHLGSPRVSGYTF. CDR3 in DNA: TGTGCCAGCAGTCATTTAGGATCTCCCCGAGTGTCTGGCTACACCTTC.